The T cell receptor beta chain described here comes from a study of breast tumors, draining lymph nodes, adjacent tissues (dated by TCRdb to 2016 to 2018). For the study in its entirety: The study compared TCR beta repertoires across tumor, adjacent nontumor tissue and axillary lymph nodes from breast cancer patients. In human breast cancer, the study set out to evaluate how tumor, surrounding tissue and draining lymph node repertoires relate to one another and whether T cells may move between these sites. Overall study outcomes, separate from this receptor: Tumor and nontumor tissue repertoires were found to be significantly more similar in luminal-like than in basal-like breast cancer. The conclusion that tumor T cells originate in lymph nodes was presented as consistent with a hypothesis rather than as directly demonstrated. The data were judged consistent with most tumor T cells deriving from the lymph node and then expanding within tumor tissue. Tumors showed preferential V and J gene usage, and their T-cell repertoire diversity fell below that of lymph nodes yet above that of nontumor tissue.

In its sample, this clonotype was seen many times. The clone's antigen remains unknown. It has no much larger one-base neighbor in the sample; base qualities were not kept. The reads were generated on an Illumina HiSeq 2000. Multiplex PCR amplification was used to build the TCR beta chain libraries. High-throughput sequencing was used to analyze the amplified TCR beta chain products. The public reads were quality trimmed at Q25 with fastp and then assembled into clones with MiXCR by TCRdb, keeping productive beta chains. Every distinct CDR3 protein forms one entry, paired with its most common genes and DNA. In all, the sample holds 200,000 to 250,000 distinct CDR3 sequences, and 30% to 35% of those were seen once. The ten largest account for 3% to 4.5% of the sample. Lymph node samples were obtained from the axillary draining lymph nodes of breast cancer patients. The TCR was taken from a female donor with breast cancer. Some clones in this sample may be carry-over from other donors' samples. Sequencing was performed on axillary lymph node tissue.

The encoded CDR3 is CASSFVLAGYNEQFF. Read as DNA, the sequence is TGTGCCAGCAGCTTCGTGCTAGCGGGGTACAATGAGCAGTTCTTC. This receptor chain uses TRBV7-9 and TRBJ2-1, with 9 bases matching TRBD2. Counted from cysteine to phenylalanine, this CDR3 has 15 amino acids. This entry keeps only the CDR3 DNA: 45 bases, framed from base 1. Relative to germline, V is missing 3 bases and J is missing 4 bases, with 4 bases of the junction outside any gene match. CDR1 is given as SEHNR and CDR2 as FQNEAQ, both from the germline V gene (reference sequence).